This TCR beta chain was recovered during a study of cytomegalovirus exposure and HLA in healthy donors. Data came from immunoSEQ multiplex PCR; TCRdb stores just in-frame clones and leaves some out. The data hold 150,000 to 200,000 clones, with about 82% observed a single time. The donors were members of the validation cohort, which comprised 120 subjects and was separate from the first cohort of more than 500 subjects. The trim removed 6 bases at V and 5 bases at J, leaving 6 bases unmatched. From germline, CDR1 is KGHSH and CDR2 LQKENI. The CDR3 has 14 residues. The rearrangement joins TRBV18 to TRBJ2-5; 10 bases map to TRBD2. The sequence derives from a woman aged 18 to 35 in good health and CMV-seronegative. The sample comprised PBMCs. The CDR3: CASSLAGASETQYF. The CDR3, as DNA: TGTGCCAGCTCCCTAGCGGGGGCTTCGGAGACCCAGTACTTC.